This T cell receptor beta chain came from a study of cytomegalovirus exposure and HLA in healthy donors. Looked up from germline, CDR1 is MGHRA and CDR2 is YSYEKL. The CDR3 runs 16 residues. The V and J ends lost 3 bases and 4 bases, in that order; junction bases with no gene match: 8. The primer mix had 60 Vbeta and 13 Jbeta primers. Sequencing was performed with immunoSEQ multiplex PCR; in TCRdb, only in-frame clones are kept and a portion is missing. Among 85,000 to 100,000 clones listed, nearly 80% were seen once. Only a few counts were recorded for this clone. This TCR derives from a woman between 40 and 55 years old in good health and CMV-seronegative. What was sequenced was PBMCs. The gene calls are TRBV4-1 and TRBJ2-5, with 10 positions matching TRBD2. The CDR3 DNA reads as TGCGCCAGCAGCCAGGGGAGCGGGGGGGCCGGAGAGACCCAGTACTTC. Translating gives CASSQGSGGAGETQYF.